A single sample is the source of the 17 T cell receptor beta chains below, sequenced in a study of tumor-infiltrating lymphocytes in primary liver carcinoma. Starting material of 450 to 500 ng total RNA yielded TCR beta cDNA via a constant-region primer. A slightly modified ARM-PCR protocol with three nested multiplex PCR rounds produced these TCR beta libraries. Investigators reported that the first two PCR rounds, at about 9 cycles each, used TRBV1-TRBV30 forward primers with a C-beta reverse primer. TCRdb passed the multiplex PCR reads through MiXCR, listing each CDR3 protein once. The sample has about 84,000 distinct CDR3 sequences, over 60% seen once; the top ten hold 15% to 20%. Co-extraction yielded RNA and DNA from around 20-30 mg of unsorted bulk tissue. The sequenced sample was liver tumor tissue from sampling region 1. The sample's subset: tumor region T1, superior pole. The receptors were sampled from a man aged 35-49 years with primary liver carcinoma and hepatitis B virus infection.

A few counts support this clonotype. A read error may account for a junction end that differs from germline. CDR3 residues: CATSDWVGSSPETRYF. CDR3 sequence (DNA): TGTGCCACCAGTGATTGGGTCGGGAGCAGTCCAGAGACCCGGTACTTC. The chain carries TRBV24-1 and TRBJ2-5, with a weak D call TRBD2 (6 bases). CDR1 KGHDR and CDR2 SFDVKD come from the germline V gene. The CDR3 sequence is 16 residues long.

V is TRBV12-3 or TRBV12-4 and J is TRBJ2-2; D ambiguous. The CDR3 runs 12 residues. Between the trimmed V and J ends, which lost 8 bases and 6 bases, there was a span of 10 bases. CDR3 coding DNA: TGTGCCAGCGGTGGTAGGCCCGGGGAGCTGTTTTTT. Protein product: CASGGRPGELFF.

On this clonotype: A much larger clone is a single base away; this may be a read error. The chain joins TRBV25-1 to TRBJ2-1, with 7 bases lining up with TRBD2. The V and J ends lost 8 bases and 7 bases, in that order; junction bases with no gene match: 2. CDR3 length: 11 amino acids. Germline assignment: CDR1 MGHDK and CDR2 SYGVNS. CDR3 in DNA: TGTGCCAGCGGGGGGGTGAATGAGCAGTTCTTC. Protein product: CASGGVNEQFF.

This clonotype was recorded many times. V is TRBV24-1 and J is TRBJ2-2; 9 bases line up with TRBD1. The CDR3 extends over 15 amino acids. Germline V gene lookup returns CDR1 KGHDR and CDR2 SFDVKD. J was trimmed by 2 bases and V by 6 bases; bases with no gene match: 3. The CDR3 region is CATSTTGGNTGELFF. The CDR3 coding sequence is TGTGCCACCAGTACAACAGGGGGCAACACCGGGGAGCTGTTTTTT.

In regard to this clonotype: One end of the junction is discordant with germline, which a read error may explain. DNA of the CDR3: TGTGCCAACAGTGAAACGTTTTCACCCGAAAAACTGTTTTTT. This sequence encodes CANSETFSPEKLFF. This chain uses TRBV2 with TRBJ1-4, with D unclear. The CDR3 has 14 amino acids. The germline CDR1 and CDR2 sequences are SNHLY and FYNNEI.

Notes on this clonotype: Germline and junction disagree at one end, which may indicate a read error. The CDR3 DNA sequence: TGCAGCGTCGTAGCGGGAGGGATTCCAGATAGGCAGTATTTT. The encoded protein is CSVVAGGIPDRQYF. The gene calls are TRBV29-1 and TRBJ2-3; 11 bases map to TRBD2. This CDR3 contains 14 residues. Germline CDR1 reads SQVTM; CDR2 reads ANQGSEA.

On this clonotype itself: Without the conserved terminal phenylalanine or tryptophan, this CDR3 likely stems from a read error. The gene calls are TRBV29-1 and TRBJ1-4; 8 bases are shared with TRBD1. The CDR3 is made up of 13 amino acids. Germline V gene lookup returns CDR1 SQVTM and CDR2 ANQGSEA. V shed 7 bases, J shed 5 bases, and the junction held 6 bases outside the gene matches. DNA for the CDR3: TGCAGCGCCGGACAGGGTACCAATGAAAAACTGTTTATT. Protein: CSAGQGTNEKLFI.

The rearrangement uses TRBV11-2 and TRBJ2-5; D might be TRBD2 (5 bases). Germline-derived CDR1 and CDR2 are SGHAT and FQNNGV. The CDR3 consists of 16 residues. V was cut by 6 bases and J by 11 bases, with 28 bases left in between. The CDR3 DNA is TGTGCCAGCAGATCCCAGGACTCGGCCCACCAAGAGGCTCAGTACTTC. This gives the protein CASRSQDSAHQEAQYF.

This clonotype was seen once. An end of the junction differs from the germline gene, which may be a read error. The rearrangement joins TRBV6-1 to TRBJ2-7; D not resolved. CDR3 length equals 13 residues. In germline, CDR1 is MNHNS, CDR2 SASEGT. In DNA, the CDR3 is TGTGCCAGCAGTCTCGATGAGTCCTACGAGCACTACTTC. It encodes CASSLDESYEHYF.

This clonotype was seen only once. One junction end disagrees with the germline gene, perhaps due to a read error. V usage is TRBV4-1 and J usage is TRBJ2-7; 9 nucleotides agree with TRBD1. This CDR3 spans 13 amino acids. Germline V gene data show CDR1 as MGHRA and CDR2 as YSYEKL. DNA for the CDR3: TGCACCAGCAGCCGGGACAGGGCGGAAGAGCAGTACTTC. It specifies CTSSRDRAEEQYF.

Comments on this clonotype: The germline gene is not matched at one end of the junction; a read error may be the cause. V is TRBV10-3 and J is TRBJ1-5; D ambiguous. This CDR3 region has 13 residues. CDR1 is ENHRY and CDR2 is SYGVKD in the germline V gene. The CDR3 region is CAIGVDSYQPQHF. For the CDR3, the DNA is TGTGCCATCGGTGTTGATAGCTATCAGCCCCAACATTTT.

The V call is TRBV12-3 or TRBV12-4, the J call TRBJ1-2; D gene unclear. CDR3 length equals 14 residues. CDR3 DNA sequence: TGTGCTAACAGTACGGGCCAGGCGATCTATGGCTACACCTTC. It yields the protein CANSTGQAIYGYTF.

A note on this clonotype: Because the CDR3 is missing its conserved closing phenylalanine or tryptophan, this is likely a read error. It is unclear where the CDR3 begins or ends on the DNA, so no DNA is shown, and the CDR3 is as TCRdb lists it. This rearrangement joins TRBV11-2 to TRBJ2-1; the table's D gene call, TRBD2, was not cross checked with the DNA. Germline assignment: CDR1 SGHAT and CDR2 FQNNGV. The CDR3 contains 16 residues when both ends are counted. The CDR3 here is CTSSYSSTSGSGGGFS.

The chain combines TRBV20-1 with TRBJ1-5; D remains ambiguous. Germline loops: CDR1 DFQATT, CDR2 SNEGSKA (reference sequence). Trimming took off 3 bases at V and 7 bases at J, with 13 bases between the two ends. The CDR3 runs to 13 residues. The CDR3 is CSASLRVDQPQHF. As DNA, the CDR3 is TGCAGTGCTAGTTTGCGGGTGGACCAGCCCCAGCATTTT.

This clonotype was seen once. Since the CDR3 does not end with the conserved phenylalanine or tryptophan, this likely comes from a read error. The V call is TRBV6-6, the J call TRBJ2-3; weak D call: TRBD2 (5 bases). The CDR3 extends over 12 amino acids. Germline V gene sequence: CDR1 MNHNY, CDR2 SVGAGI (reference sequence). The CDR3 DNA is TGTGCCAGCAGTTGGGAGCGAGATACACAGTATGTT. Translating gives CASSWERDTQYV.

The gene calls are TRBV28 and TRBJ2-5; D not certain. Trimming removed 6 bases from V and 5 bases from J, with 16 bases in between. The CDR3 extends over 14 amino acids. Germline CDR1 reads MDHEN; CDR2 reads SYDVKM. For the CDR3, the DNA is TGTGCCAGCAGCCCTGGCGGTGTATGGGAGACCCAGTACTTC. The encoded protein is CASSPGGVWETQYF.

Note on this clonotype: At one boundary the junction diverges from the germline segment, which might be a read error. This chain joins TRBV4-1 and TRBJ2-1; possibly TRBD2 for D (6 bases). CDR3 length equals 15 residues. The germline V gene has CDR1 MGHRA and CDR2 YSYEKL. For the CDR3, the DNA is TGCGCTAGCAGCCACCAGCGGGCCAATAACAATGGGCAGTTCTTC. It specifies CASSHQRANNNGQFF.